This TCR beta chain was recovered during a study of Ad26.COV2.S vaccination and SARS-CoV-2 variants. The protocol was immunoSEQ multiplex PCR, while the TCRdb copy is restricted to in-frame clones and leaves out a portion. This table holds roughly 300,000 clones, around 89% found once. With regard to this clone: The antigen is not known.

Treatment here: around 19 received Ad26.COV2.S at low or high dose, single or two shots; about five received placebo; per-sample allocation not given. Sampling occurred on day 63 after the first vaccine or placebo injection. Ad26.COV2.S expressed prefusion-stabilized spike from the original Wuhan strain. Findings and caveats of the study: Reportedly, spike-specific CD8+ and CD4+ T cell responses achieved substantial breadth once vaccination had taken place. Greater spike-specific TCR breadth was seen in vaccine recipients than in placebo recipients.

Germline V gives CDR1 SQVTM, CDR2 ANQGSEA. After removal of 7 bases from V and 1 base from J, the junction contained 12 bases not matched to a gene. This CDR3 region has 15 residues. This receptor was obtained from a person aged 18-60 years who received the Ad26.COV2.S COVID-19 vaccine or a placebo. This chain links TRBV29-1 with TRBJ2-5; TRBD2 matches at 7 bases. This sample comprised peripheral blood, obtained in a trial of Ad26.COV2.S vaccine versus placebo. The CDR3 is CSARRDIAGQETQYF. CDR3 in DNA: TGCAGCGCCCGACGGGATATAGCGGGCCAAGAGACCCAGTACTTC. Full variable domain (remainder filled in from reference TRBV29-1 and TRBJ2-5): SAVISQKPSRDICQRGTSLTIQCQVDSQVTMMFWYRQQPGQSLTLIATANQGSEATYESGFVIDKFPISRPNLTFSTLTVSNMSPEDSSIYLCSARRDIAGQETQYFGPGTRLLVL.